Listed below are T cell receptor beta chains from one sample, sequenced in a study of blood T cell repertoires in COVID-19. Profiled with immunoSEQ multiplex PCR; TCRdb holds only in-frame clones, not every one. The sample shows 220,000 or so clones, around 87% of them seen only once. Sequencing input: PBMCs or T cells enriched from blood (not recorded which). These receptors were collected from a man aged 25-45 years who had been exposed to COVID-19. Each CDR3 is given with its conserved first and last residue. A D gene is named only where the DNA matches it firmly. Not every row has a clone size; where given, it reads once, few, many or a size class.

j_call | d_call | clone_size | v_call | cdr3_nt | cdr3_aa
TRBJ2-1 | NA | NA | TRBV3-1/TRBV3-2 | TGTGCCAGCAGCCAACCCTACCGCCGAGAATACAATGAGCAGTTCTTC | CASSQPYRREYNEQFF
TRBJ1-4 | TRBD1 | NA | TRBV4-3 | TGCGCCAGCAGCCAAGAAGGTGTTAGTGACAGGGCTGAAAAACTGTTTTTT | CASSQEGVSDRAEKLFF
TRBJ2-1 | TRBD1 | NA | TRBV4-3 | TGCGCCAGCAGCCCTCTTACAGGGGTATCCTACAATGAGCAGTTCTTC | CASSPLTGVSYNEQFF
TRBJ1-2 | NA | NA | TRBV30 | TGTGCCTGGAGTGTACTAGGCCCCGCATTCTATGGCTACACCTTC | CAWSVLGPAFYGYTF
TRBJ1-2 | NA | NA | TRBV7-9 | TGTGCCAGCAGCACACAGGGCCAAAATCTCTATGGCTACACCTTC | CASSTQGQNLYGYTF
TRBJ2-5 | TRBD2 | once | TRBV15 | TGTGCCACCAGCAGAGATGTGGGAGGGCAGACCCAGTACTTC | CATSRDVGGQTQYF
TRBJ1-1 | TRBD1 | NA | TRBV7-9 | TGTGCCAGCAGCTTCCCGACAGGGACTGAAGCTTTCTTT | CASSFPTGTEAFF
TRBJ1-6 | TRBD1 | NA | TRBV27 | TGTGCCAGCAGTTCGCCCGGGGTCACAGGGGCCAATTCACCCCTCCACTTT | CASSSPGVTGANSPLHF
TRBJ2-5 | NA | NA | TRBV29-1 | TGCAGCGTGGTTACCGGGGAGACCCAGTACTTC | CSVVTGETQYF
TRBJ2-1 | TRBD2 | NA | TRBV27 | TGTGCCAGCAGTTTTAGCGGGGTATCCTACAATGAGCAGTTCTTC | CASSFSGVSYNEQFF
TRBJ1-1 | NA | NA | TRBV18 | TGTGCCAGCTCACTACGGGGGGGTTTGAGACTGAACACTGAAGCTTTCTTT | CASSLRGGLRLNTEAFF
TRBJ2-1 | NA | NA | TRBV14 | TGTGCCAGCAGCCAAGATCTGGCATCGCACAATGAGCAGTTCTTC | CASSQDLASHNEQFF
TRBJ1-2 | NA | NA | TRBV29-1 | TGCAGCGTTGAGTCGGGAACCAACTATGGCTACACCTTC | CSVESGTNYGYTF
TRBJ2-5 | TRBD2 | NA | TRBV7-8 | TGTGCCAGCAGCTTAGGGCCGGTCGGACTAGCGGGGGGGACCCAGTACTTC | CASSLGPVGLAGGTQYF
TRBJ2-7 | TRBD1 | NA | TRBV5-1 | TGCGCCAGCAGCTTTACCGGGACAGGGGGCCACGAGCAGTACTTC | CASSFTGTGGHEQYF
TRBJ2-7 | TRBD1 | NA | TRBV4-2 | TGTGCCAGCAGCCATGGACAGGGCTACGAGCAGTACTTC | CASSHGQGYEQYF
TRBJ1-3 | NA | NA | TRBV30 | TGTGCCTGGACTGTCATGTCCACCATATATTTT | CAWTVMSTIYF
TRBJ1-5 | NA | once | TRBV27 | TGTGCCAGCAGTCCAATGACAGGCTATAGCAATCAGCCCCAGCATTTT | CASSPMTGYSNQPQHF
TRBJ1-5 | NA | NA | TRBV7-9 | TGTGCCAGCAGCTTAGGAGGGGGAGAGGGCAATCAGCCCCAGCATTTT | CASSLGGGEGNQPQHF
TRBJ1-5 | NA | once | TRBV19 | TGTGCCAGTATAAGTAATCAGTATCAGCCCCAGCATTTT | CASISNQYQPQHF
TRBJ2-7 | NA | NA | TRBV6-6 | TGTGCCAGCAGTTACTCTTCCGTTTTCTTCGGGCAGTACTTC | CASSYSSVFFGQYF
TRBJ1-2 | NA | NA | TRBV18 | TGTGCCAGCTCAGTCCGGGAGGGGGACTATGGCTACACCTTC | CASSVREGDYGYTF
TRBJ2-3 | TRBD2 | NA | TRBV5-1 | TGCGCCAGCAGATCCCTAGCGGGGGGCACAGATACGCAGTATTTT | CASRSLAGGTDTQYF
TRBJ2-2 | TRBD1 | NA | TRBV27 | TGTGCCAGCAGTTTACTTCAGGGGGCGCAGGTCTCGGCCGGGGAGCTGTTTTTT | CASSLLQGAQVSAGELFF
TRBJ1-3 | NA | NA | TRBV7-6 | TGTGCCAGCAGCTCAAGACCGAGAGGGACTGGAAACACCATATATTTT | CASSSRPRGTGNTIYF
TRBJ2-5 | TRBD2 | NA | TRBV19 | TGTGCCAGTAGTCTGGGGGGGACCCTGGGGGAGACCCAGTACTTC | CASSLGGTLGETQYF
TRBJ2-7 | NA | few | TRBV5-4 | TGTGCCAGCAGCCCCTTTCAGGGATTGCACGAGCAGTACTTC | CASSPFQGLHEQYF
TRBJ2-5 | TRBD2 | many | TRBV30 | TGTGCCTGGAGTGGGGACTACCATCAAGAGACCCAGTACTTC | CAWSGDYHQETQYF
TRBJ2-1 | NA | once | TRBV12-3/TRBV12-4 | TGTGCCAGCAGTCTGTTGACAGGCCAACAGTTCTTC | CASSLLTGQQFF
TRBJ2-1 | TRBD1 | NA | TRBV2 | TGTGCCAGCAGTGGGACAGGGTTGCGTTACAATGAGCAGTTCTTC | CASSGTGLRYNEQFF
TRBJ1-4 | NA | NA | TRBV19 | TGTGCCAGTAGGTCGGTGAGCTCCCTTAATGAAAAACTGTTTTTT | CASRSVSSLNEKLFF
TRBJ2-2 | TRBD2 | NA | TRBV4-2 | TGTGCCAGCAGCCAACAAGCGGGGGGAGGCACCGGGGAGCTGTTTTTT | CASSQQAGGGTGELFF
TRBJ1-1 | NA | few | TRBV7-3 | TGTGCCAGCAGTTCGTCAGGGGACACTGAAGCTTTCTTT | CASSSSGDTEAFF
TRBJ1-6 | TRBD1 | NA | TRBV14 | TGTGCCAGCAGCCAGCGGACCGGGACAGCTAATTCACCCCTCCACTTT | CASSQRTGTANSPLHF
TRBJ1-3 | TRBD1 | NA | TRBV18 | TGTGCCAGCTCACCAATGGGACAGGCCTCTGGAAACACCATATATTTT | CASSPMGQASGNTIYF
TRBJ2-3 | TRBD1 | NA | TRBV5-5 | TGTGCCAGCAGCTTGGGAGGGACAGGGGGCACAGATACGCAGTATTTT | CASSLGGTGGTDTQYF
TRBJ1-1 | TRBD1 | NA | TRBV18 | TGTGCCAGCTCCCGGGAGGACAGGGGCCCCTCGGAGGACACTGAAGCTTTCTTT | CASSREDRGPSEDTEAFF
TRBJ2-7 | TRBD1 | NA | TRBV29-1 | TGCAGCGTAAACCGGGACAGGGGTTACGAGCAGTACTTC | CSVNRDRGYEQYF
TRBJ2-1 | NA | NA | TRBV7-2 | TGTGCCAGCAGCTTCCGCATCAGTTCCTACAATGAGCAGTTCTTC | CASSFRISSYNEQFF
TRBJ2-1 | NA | NA | TRBV7-3 | TGTGCCAGCAGCCCCCGGGACAATGAGCAGTTCTTC | CASSPRDNEQFF
TRBJ1-2 | NA | NA | TRBV19 | TGTGCCAGTAGTCCCCGTACCCGGGATGGCTACACCTTC | CASSPRTRDGYTF
TRBJ1-1 | NA | NA | TRBV30 | TGTGCCTGGACCCCGGACACGAACACTGAAGCTTTCTTT | CAWTPDTNTEAFF
TRBJ1-2 | NA | NA | TRBV6-5 | TGTGCCAGCAGTCCCACTGAAGGTAGGGGTGGCTACACCTTC | CASSPTEGRGGYTF
TRBJ1-1 | TRBD1 | NA | TRBV18 | TGTGCCAGCTCAACCACAGGGGGAAGCACTGAAGCTTTCTTT | CASSTTGGSTEAFF
TRBJ1-6 | NA | NA | TRBV5-1 | TGCGCCAGCAGCTTCCGGGACATTAGTTCACCCCTCCACTTT | CASSFRDISSPLHF
TRBJ2-5 | TRBD2 | NA | TRBV5-1 | TGCGCCAGCAGCTTTAATGCGGGGGAAGAGACCCAGTACTTC | CASSFNAGEETQYF
TRBJ1-5 | TRBD1 | NA | TRBV27 | TGTGCCAGCAGCCTGAACAGGGGCCATCAGCCCCAGCATTTT | CASSLNRGHQPQHF
TRBJ1-2 | NA | NA | TRBV6-2/TRBV6-3 | TGTGCCAGCAGTTCCCCCGGTGGGGCCGGCGGCTACACCTTC | CASSSPGGAGGYTF
TRBJ2-5 | NA | NA | TRBV25-1 | TGTGCCAGCAGTCCACGACGGGATTCAGAGACCCAGTACTTC | CASSPRRDSETQYF
TRBJ2-3 | TRBD1 | NA | TRBV5-1 | TGCGCCAGCGGACAGGGCACAGATACGCAGTATTTT | CASGQGTDTQYF
TRBJ1-5 | NA | NA | TRBV5-1 | TGCGCCAGCAGCTTTGAACAGGGTCAGCCCCAGCATTTT | CASSFEQGQPQHF
TRBJ1-1 | NA | NA | TRBV10-1 | TGCGCCAGCAGTGAGGGAGAGGCCACTGAAGCTTTCTTT | CASSEGEATEAFF
TRBJ2-3 | NA | once | TRBV4-2 | TGTGCCAGCAGCCTTACCGGGACTGTCACAGATACGCAGTATTTT | CASSLTGTVTDTQYF
TRBJ2-3 | NA | NA | TRBV4-2 | TGTGCCAGCGGCCACGGGGGTCTTTTTGAAGATACGCAGTATTTT | CASGHGGLFEDTQYF
TRBJ2-1 | TRBD1 | NA | TRBV7-2 | TGTGCCAGCAGCTTAGATGGACAGGGGGGTTGGGAGCAGTTCTTC | CASSLDGQGGWEQFF